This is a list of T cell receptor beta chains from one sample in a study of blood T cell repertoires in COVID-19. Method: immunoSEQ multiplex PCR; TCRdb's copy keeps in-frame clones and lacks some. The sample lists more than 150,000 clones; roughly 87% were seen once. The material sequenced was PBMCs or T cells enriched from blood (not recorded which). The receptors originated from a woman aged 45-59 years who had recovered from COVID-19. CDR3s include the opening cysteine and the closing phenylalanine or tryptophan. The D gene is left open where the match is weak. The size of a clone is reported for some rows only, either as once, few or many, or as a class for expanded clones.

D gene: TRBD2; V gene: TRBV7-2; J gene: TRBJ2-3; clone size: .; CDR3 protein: CASSSKERGRVLDTQYF; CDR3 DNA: TGTGCCAGCAGCTCCAAAGAGCGGGGTAGAGTTTTAGATACGCAGTATTTT
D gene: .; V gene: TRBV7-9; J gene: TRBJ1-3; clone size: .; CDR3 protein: CASSPGQPRSGNTIYF; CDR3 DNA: TGTGCCAGCAGCCCAGGACAGCCGCGATCTGGAAACACCATATATTTT
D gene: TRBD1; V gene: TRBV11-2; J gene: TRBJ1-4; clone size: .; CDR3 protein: CASSPAGQGNEKLFF; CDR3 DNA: TGTGCCAGCAGCCCCGCGGGACAGGGTAATGAAAAACTGTTTTTT
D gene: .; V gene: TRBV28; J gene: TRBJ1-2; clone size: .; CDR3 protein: CASSLWAANYGYTF; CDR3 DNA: TGTGCCAGCAGTTTATGGGCAGCTAACTATGGCTACACCTTC
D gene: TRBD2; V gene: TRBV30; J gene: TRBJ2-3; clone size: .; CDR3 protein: CAWSISSGGMNTQYF; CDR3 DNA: TGTGCCTGGAGTATATCCAGCGGGGGGATGAATACGCAGTATTTT
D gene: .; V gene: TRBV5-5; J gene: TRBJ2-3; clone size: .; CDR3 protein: CASSFPSGSTDTQYF; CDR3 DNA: TGTGCCAGCAGCTTTCCGAGCGGAAGCACAGATACGCAGTATTTT
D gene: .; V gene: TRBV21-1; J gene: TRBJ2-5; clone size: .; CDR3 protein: CASSISDRDQETQYF; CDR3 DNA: TGTGCCAGCAGCATATCAGACAGGGACCAAGAGACCCAGTACTTC
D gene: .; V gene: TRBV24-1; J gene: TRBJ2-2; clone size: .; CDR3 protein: CATSAPRATNTGELFF; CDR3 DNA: TGTGCCACCAGTGCACCCAGGGCGACTAACACCGGGGAGCTGTTTTTT
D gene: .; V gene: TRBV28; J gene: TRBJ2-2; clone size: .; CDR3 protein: CASRGSGTGELFF; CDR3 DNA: TGTGCCAGCCGAGGCTCGGGGACCGGGGAGCTGTTTTTT
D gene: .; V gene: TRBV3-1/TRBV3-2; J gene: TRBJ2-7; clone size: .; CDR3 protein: CASSQGVDGHYEQYF; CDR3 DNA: TGTGCCAGCAGCCAAGGTGTGGACGGACACTACGAGCAGTACTTC
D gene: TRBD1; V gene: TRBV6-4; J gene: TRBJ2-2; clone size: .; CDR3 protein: CASSDSAGGYTGELFF; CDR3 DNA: TGTGCCAGCAGTGACTCGGCAGGGGGCTACACCGGGGAGCTGTTTTTT
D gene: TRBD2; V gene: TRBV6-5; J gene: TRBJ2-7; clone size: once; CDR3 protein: CASSLAGDEQYF; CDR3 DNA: TGTGCCAGCAGTTTAGCGGGAGACGAGCAGTACTTC
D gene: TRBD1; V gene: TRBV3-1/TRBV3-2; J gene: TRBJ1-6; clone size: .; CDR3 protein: CASSQGQGAYNSPLHF; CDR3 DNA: TGTGCCAGCAGCCAAGGACAGGGGGCTTATAATTCACCCCTCCACTTT
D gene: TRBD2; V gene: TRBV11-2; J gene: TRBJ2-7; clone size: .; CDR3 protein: CASSSQLATYEQYF; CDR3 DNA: TGTGCCAGCAGCTCCCAACTAGCGACCTACGAGCAGTACTTC
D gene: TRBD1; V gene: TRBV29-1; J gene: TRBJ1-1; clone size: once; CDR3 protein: CSVARGRNTEAFF; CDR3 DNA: TGCAGCGTTGCCAGGGGGCGGAACACTGAAGCTTTCTTT
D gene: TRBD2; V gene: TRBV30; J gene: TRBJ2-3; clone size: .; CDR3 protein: CAWSATSRDTQYF; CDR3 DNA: TGTGCCTGGAGTGCGACTAGCAGAGATACGCAGTATTTT
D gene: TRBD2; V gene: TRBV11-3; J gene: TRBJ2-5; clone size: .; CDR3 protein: CASRWPGTRDQETQYF; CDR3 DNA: TGTGCCAGCAGGTGGCCCGGGACTAGGGATCAAGAGACCCAGTACTTC
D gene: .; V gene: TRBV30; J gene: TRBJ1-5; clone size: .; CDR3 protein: CAWSVRGSNQPQHF; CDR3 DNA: TGTGCCTGGAGTGTCCGGGGGAGCAATCAGCCCCAGCATTTT
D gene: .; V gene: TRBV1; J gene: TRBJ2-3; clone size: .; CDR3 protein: CTSSRPPLAGVADTQYF; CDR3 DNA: TGCACCAGCAGCCGACCCCCGTTAGCGGGAGTGGCAGATACGCAGTATTTT
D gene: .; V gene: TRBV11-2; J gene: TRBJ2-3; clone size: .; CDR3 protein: CASSLGGGSTDTQYF; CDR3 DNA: TGTGCCAGCAGCTTAGGCGGGGGCAGCACAGATACGCAGTATTTT
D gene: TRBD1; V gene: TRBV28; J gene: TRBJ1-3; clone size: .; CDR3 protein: CASSYRGRISGNTIYF; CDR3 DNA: TGTGCCAGCAGCTACAGGGGGCGGATCTCTGGAAACACCATATATTTT
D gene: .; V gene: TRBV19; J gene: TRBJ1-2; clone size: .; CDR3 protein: CASTGSALGGYTF; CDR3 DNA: TGTGCCAGTACAGGGTCCGCGCTTGGAGGCTACACCTTC
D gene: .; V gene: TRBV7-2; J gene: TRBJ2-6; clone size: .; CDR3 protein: CASSLAPINSGANVLTF; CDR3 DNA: TGTGCCAGCAGCTTGGCCCCAATTAACTCTGGGGCCAACGTCCTGACTTTC
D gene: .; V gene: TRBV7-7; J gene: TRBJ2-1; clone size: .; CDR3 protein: CASSYQTAHSYNEQFF; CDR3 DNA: TGTGCTAGCAGTTATCAGACTGCTCACTCCTACAATGAGCAGTTCTTC
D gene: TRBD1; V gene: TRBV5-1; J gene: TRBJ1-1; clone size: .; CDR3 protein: CASSLVDRTEAFF; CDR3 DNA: TGCGCCAGCAGCTTGGTGGACAGGACCGAAGCTTTCTTT
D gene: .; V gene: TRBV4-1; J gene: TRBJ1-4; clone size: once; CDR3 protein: CASSQGPGLYEKLFF; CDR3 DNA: TGCGCCAGCAGCCAGGGACCGGGACTTTATGAAAAACTGTTTTTT
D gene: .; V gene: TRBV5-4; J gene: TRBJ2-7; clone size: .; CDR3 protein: CASSSMIGGYEQYF; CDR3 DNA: TGTGCCAGCAGCTCGATGATAGGGGGCTACGAGCAGTACTTC
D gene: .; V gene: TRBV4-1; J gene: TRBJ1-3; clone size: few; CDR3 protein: CASSQERAGPSSGNTIYF; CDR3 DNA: TGCGCCAGCAGCCAAGAAAGGGCGGGACCGAGCTCTGGAAACACCATATATTTT
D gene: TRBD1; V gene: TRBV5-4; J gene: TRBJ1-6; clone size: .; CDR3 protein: CASTPGGGNSPLHF; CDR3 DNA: TGTGCCAGCACCCCAGGAGGGGGCAATTCACCCCTCCACTTT
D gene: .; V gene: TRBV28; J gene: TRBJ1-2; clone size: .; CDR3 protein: CASTTTGYRGYTF; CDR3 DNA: TGTGCCAGCACTACGACAGGATACCGTGGCTACACCTTC
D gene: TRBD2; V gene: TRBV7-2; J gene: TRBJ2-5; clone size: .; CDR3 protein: CASSLRREGRETQYF; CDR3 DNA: TGTGCCAGCAGCTTGCGGCGGGAGGGCCGTGAGACCCAGTACTTC
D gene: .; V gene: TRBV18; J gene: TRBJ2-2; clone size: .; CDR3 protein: CASSPIRDSNTGELFF; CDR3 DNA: TGTGCCAGCTCACCTATCAGGGATTCGAACACCGGGGAGCTGTTTTTT
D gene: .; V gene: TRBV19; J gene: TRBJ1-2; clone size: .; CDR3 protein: CATESWGHYGYTF; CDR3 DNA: TGTGCCACGGAGAGTTGGGGCCACTATGGCTACACCTTC
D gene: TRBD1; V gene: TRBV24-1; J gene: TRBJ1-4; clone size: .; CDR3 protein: CATSDKGAGNEKLFF; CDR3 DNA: TGTGCCACCAGTGATAAGGGGGCTGGGAATGAAAAACTGTTTTTT
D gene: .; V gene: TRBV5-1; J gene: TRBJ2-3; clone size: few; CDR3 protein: CASSLGSARDTQYF; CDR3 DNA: TGCGCCAGCAGCTTAGGTAGCGCAAGGGATACGCAGTATTTT
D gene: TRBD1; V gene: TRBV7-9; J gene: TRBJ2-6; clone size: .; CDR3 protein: CASSLTGGRSGANVLTF; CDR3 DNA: TGTGCCAGCAGCTTGACAGGGGGCCGCTCTGGGGCCAACGTCCTGACTTTC
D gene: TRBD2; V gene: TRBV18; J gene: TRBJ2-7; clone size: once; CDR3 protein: CASSPPPGLAGIVDEQYF; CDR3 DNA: TGTGCCAGCTCACCACCCCCGGGACTAGCGGGAATAGTCGACGAGCAGTACTTC
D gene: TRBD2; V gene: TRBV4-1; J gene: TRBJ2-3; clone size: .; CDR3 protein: CASSQEGSGRVTDTQYF; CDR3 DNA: TGCGCCAGCAGCCAAGAGGGTAGCGGGAGGGTAACAGATACGCAGTATTTT
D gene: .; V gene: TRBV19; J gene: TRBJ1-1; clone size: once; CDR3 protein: CASSRALRGNTEAFF; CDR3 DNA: TGTGCCAGTAGTAGGGCTCTCAGGGGTAACACTGAAGCTTTCTTT
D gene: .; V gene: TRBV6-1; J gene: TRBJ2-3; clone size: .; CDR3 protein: CASSDGPGTDTQYF; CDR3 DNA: TGTGCCAGCAGTGATGGTCCGGGAACAGATACGCAGTATTTT
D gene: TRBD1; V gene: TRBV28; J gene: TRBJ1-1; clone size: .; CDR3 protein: CASSRTGSGTEAFF; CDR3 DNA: TGTGCCAGCAGTAGGACAGGGTCTGGGACTGAAGCTTTCTTT
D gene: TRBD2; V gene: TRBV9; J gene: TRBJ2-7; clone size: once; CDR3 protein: CASSVTETSGGHEQYF; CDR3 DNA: TGTGCCAGCAGCGTAACCGAGACTAGCGGAGGCCACGAGCAGTACTTC
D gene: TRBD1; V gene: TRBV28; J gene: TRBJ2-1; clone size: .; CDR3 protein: CASSWDRVRNEQFF; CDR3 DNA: TGTGCCAGCAGCTGGGACAGGGTACGCAATGAGCAGTTCTTC
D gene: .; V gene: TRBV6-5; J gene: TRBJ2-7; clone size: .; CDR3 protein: CASRDSSSTYEQYF; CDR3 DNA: TGTGCCAGCAGGGACAGCAGTTCAACCTACGAGCAGTACTTC
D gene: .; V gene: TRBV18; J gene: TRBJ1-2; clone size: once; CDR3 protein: CASSPVGALLDGYTF; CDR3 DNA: TGTGCCAGCTCACCTGTGGGGGCTCTATTGGATGGCTACACCTTC
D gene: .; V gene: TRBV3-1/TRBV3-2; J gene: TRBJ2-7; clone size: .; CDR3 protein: CASSHRELAGEQYF; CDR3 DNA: TGTGCCAGCAGCCATCGGGAGCTTGCTGGCGAGCAGTACTTC